Presented here are 28 T cell receptor beta chains from one specimen sequenced in a study of blood T cell repertoires in COVID-19. Sequenced by immunoSEQ multiplex PCR; TCRdb stores in-frame clones only, minus some. The sample shows roughly 250,000 clones, around 87% of them seen only once. Sequencing was done on a sample of PBMCs or T cells enriched from blood (not recorded which). All receptors derive from a woman aged 30 to 39 with acute COVID-19.

The V call is TRBV7-9, the J call TRBJ2-1; the D is unclear. The CDR3 is made up of 13 amino acids. The V and J ends lost 5 bases and 0 bases respectively, with 5 bases between them. Germline V gene data show CDR1 as SEHNR and CDR2 as FQNEAQ (reference sequence). This chain's CDR3 is CASSLISYNEQFF. CDR3 nucleotide sequence: TGTGCCAGCAGCCTAATCTCCTACAATGAGCAGTTCTTC.

The rearrangement links TRBV10-3 to TRBJ2-7; TRBD1 matches at 9 bases. Trimming cost V 5 bases and J 3 bases; bases outside gene matches: 2. CDR3 length: 13 residues. Germline loops: CDR1 ENHRY, CDR2 SYGVKD. The CDR3 spells CAISPGQGYEQYF. CDR3 bases: TGTGCCATCAGTCCGGGACAGGGCTACGAGCAGTACTTC.

The chain links TRBV28 to TRBJ2-7, with 10 positions matching TRBD2. The CDR3 runs 15 residues. Germline assignment: CDR1 MDHEN and CDR2 SYDVKM. Unmatched junction bases numbered 7, after V lost 5 bases and J lost 3 bases. CDR3 DNA: TGTGCCAGCAGTACCGGGACTAGCGAAATCTACGAGCAGTACTTC. Amino acids: CASSTGTSEIYEQYF.

This clone was counted a single time. The CDR3 sequence is CASSLDRLNQPQHF. The CDR3 DNA reads as TGTGCCAGCAGCCTGGACAGATTGAATCAGCCCCAGCATTTT. The gene calls are TRBV7-2 and TRBJ1-5; maybe TRBD1 (6 bases). The V and J ends lost 5 bases and 4 bases respectively, with 12 bases between them. Germline V CDR1 and CDR2: SGHTA, FQGNSA. This CDR3 spans 14 amino acids. The full variable domain, with the rest looked up from reference TRBV7-2 and TRBJ1-5, is GAGVSQSPSNKVTEKGKDVELRCDPISGHTALYWYRQSLGQGLEFLIYFQGNSAPDKSGLPSDRFSAERTGGSVSTLTIQRTQQEDSAVYLCASSLDRLNQPQHFGDGTRLSIL.

The chain's CDR3 is CASSSFPGTGVVSNQPQHF. CDR3 DNA: TGTGCCAGCAGTTCTTTCCCCGGGACAGGGGTTGTTAGCAATCAGCCCCAGCATTTT. This chain links TRBV28 with TRBJ1-5; 10 bases line up with TRBD1. Germline CDR1 MDHEN, CDR2 SYDVKM. V gave up 4 bases and J gave up 0 bases; unmatched junction bases: 12. The CDR3 runs to 19 residues.

In DNA, the CDR3 is TGTGCCAGCAGCCCGCTAGGGAGCACCTACAATGAGCAGTTCTTC. It codes for CASSPLGSTYNEQFF. The chain has TRBV7-3 and TRBJ2-1; D possibly corresponds to TRBD2 (5 bases). Germline CDR1 reads SGHTA; CDR2 reads FQGTGA. Trimming removed 5 bases at V and 2 bases at J, with 13 bases between. The CDR3 is 15 residues long.

The V gene is TRBV11-2, the J gene TRBJ1-3, with D perhaps matching TRBD1 (6 bases). Trimming removed 1 base from V and 3 bases from J, with 16 bases in between. The CDR3 sequence is 17 residues long. Germline-derived CDR1 and CDR2 are SGHAT and FQNNGV. The CDR3 sequence is CASSLGTGGDRGNTIYF. The CDR3 nucleotides read TGTGCCAGCAGCTTAGGAACGGGGGGCGATCGTGGAAACACCATATATTTT.

This clone was counted a single time. V is TRBV6-5 and J is TRBJ2-3; maybe TRBD2 (5 bases). Germline V gives CDR1 MNHEY, CDR2 SVGAGI. V was pared by 6 bases and J by 2 bases, with 9 bases between. This CDR3 has 13 residues. The CDR3 DNA reads TGTGCCAGCAGGCGGGTGGCCACAGATACGCAGTATTTT. Translation gives CASRRVATDTQYF.

The V and J genes are TRBV25-1 and TRBJ2-3; 9 bases match TRBD1. This CDR3 is built from 12 residues. Germline loops: CDR1 MGHDK, CDR2 SYGVNS. Unmatched junction bases numbered 7, after V lost 4 bases and J lost 14 bases. In nucleotides, the CDR3 is TGTGCCAGCAGTGTTCGGACAGGGGTCACGTATTTT. The encoded protein is CASSVRTGVTYF.

The chain uses TRBV19 and TRBJ2-5; 9 bases are a match to TRBD2. Looked up from germline, CDR1 is LNHDA and CDR2 is SQIVND (reference sequence). After removal of 2 bases from V and 5 bases from J, the junction contained 6 bases not matched to a gene. The CDR3 has 15 amino acids. For the CDR3, the DNA is TGTGCCAGTAGTATACTCGCGGGAGGGCCCGAGACCCAGTACTTC. Translated, it gives CASSILAGGPETQYF.

The genes are TRBV2 and TRBJ2-7; 8 bases are a match to TRBD1. J lost 5 bases, V lost 8 bases, and 2 bases had no gene match. This CDR3 spans 11 amino acids. CDR1 and CDR2 from the germline V gene are SNHLY and FYNNEI. CDR3 in amino acids: CASQGAHEQYF. The CDR3 DNA reads TGTGCCAGCCAGGGGGCCCACGAGCAGTACTTC.

The chain is built from TRBV5-5 and TRBJ1-1; the D gene is possibly TRBD1 (6 bases). Germline V gene lookup returns CDR1 SGHKS and CDR2 YYEKEE (reference sequence). Trimming shortened V by 4 bases and J by 4 bases, and 14 bases separated the two germline ends. There are 14 residues in the CDR3. The DNA of the CDR3 is TGTGCCAGCAGCCCCTCAGGGGCCTCCACTGAAGCTTTCTTT. This codes for CASSPSGASTEAFF.

The V gene is TRBV7-2, the J gene TRBJ1-5; D unresolved. CDR3 length: 12 amino acids. Germline V lookup: CDR1 SGHTA, CDR2 FQGNSA. Trimming removed 1 base at V and 6 bases at J, with 4 bases between. The CDR3 sequence is CASSLDSQPQHF. Here the CDR3 DNA reads TGTGCCAGCAGCTTAGACAGTCAGCCCCAGCATTTT.

The V gene is TRBV20-1, the J gene TRBJ2-6; D is undetermined. Germline V gives CDR1 DFQATT, CDR2 SNEGSKA (reference sequence). V shed 3 bases and J shed 0 bases, with 6 bases lying between them. The CDR3 extends over 14 amino acids. The CDR3 coding sequence is TGCAGTGCTAGTCAGATCTCTGGGGCCAACGTCCTGACTTTC. Amino acids: CSASQISGANVLTF.

The gene calls are TRBV11-2 and TRBJ2-2, with D possibly TRBD2 on 7 matching bases. The CDR3 is 16 amino acids. Germline loops: CDR1 SGHAT, CDR2 FQNNGV. The V gene lost 5 bases and the J gene lost 5 bases, with 18 bases spanning the gap. The CDR3 DNA sequence: TGTGCCAGCAGCGCAGTCCGGGGGGCGGGGACCGGGGAGCTGTTTTTT. Amino acid sequence: CASSAVRGAGTGELFF.

This clone was seen a handful of times. The chain joins TRBV5-1 to TRBJ1-1; TRBD1 matches at 7 bases. The CDR3 is made up of 16 amino acids. The J segment lost 3 bases and the V segment lost 0 bases, leaving 8 bases of the junction unmatched. Germline values: CDR1 SGHRS, CDR2 YFSETQ. CDR3 protein: CASSLVAGGMDTEAFF. CDR3 in DNA: TGCGCCAGCAGCTTGGTGGCAGGGGGTATGGACACTGAAGCTTTCTTT.

This rearrangement joins TRBV2 to TRBJ2-5; 7 bases are shared with TRBD1. From germline, CDR1 is SNHLY and CDR2 FYNNEI. CDR3 length: 15 residues. Trimming took 7 bases from V and 3 from J; bases not matched to a gene: 11. The CDR3 DNA sequence: TGTGCCAGCACCCTGGAAGGGACAGCAGAAGAGACCCAGTACTTC. Protein product: CASTLEGTAEETQYF.

A note on this clone: The CDR3 does not end in the conserved phenylalanine or tryptophan, so this is likely a read error. The gene calls are TRBV15 and TRBJ2-3; D is unresolved. Germline V gene lookup returns CDR1 LNHNV and CDR2 YYDKDF (reference sequence). The CDR3 extends over 13 amino acids. The V end was cut by 5 bases, the J end by 4 bases, with 10 bases between. The CDR3 spells CATSLLFPDTQYS. The CDR3 DNA reads TGTGCCACCAGCCTCCTCTTCCCAGATACGCAGTATTCT.

The chain uses TRBV19 and TRBJ2-7; 9 nucleotides agree with TRBD1. In germline, CDR1 is LNHDA, CDR2 SQIVND (reference sequence). Trimming cost V 5 bases and J 4 bases; bases outside gene matches: 9. There are 15 residues in the CDR3. The DNA of the CDR3 is TGTGCCAGTAGTGCCCCGGGACAGGGTGTATACGAGCAGTACTTC. Its protein is CASSAPGQGVYEQYF.

This clone was counted once. The chain employs TRBV27 and TRBJ2-6; 7 nucleotides line up with TRBD2. With 5 bases clipped from V and 1 base from J, the junction kept 8 bases outside the gene matches. This CDR3 spans 17 amino acids. Germline V lookup: CDR1 MNHEY, CDR2 SMNVEV (reference sequence). In DNA, the CDR3 is TGTGCCAGCAGTGAGATCCTCGGGAGGTCTGGGGCCAACGTCCTGACTTTC. Translated: CASSEILGRSGANVLTF.

The V call is TRBV19, the J call TRBJ1-4; 8 bases are a match to TRBD1. The V gene end was trimmed by 11 bases and the J gene end by 4 bases; junction bases not matched to a gene: 6. From germline, CDR1 is LNHDA and CDR2 SQIVND (reference sequence). The CDR3 sequence is 13 residues long. The CDR3 here is CAGSDRGNEKLFF. In DNA, the CDR3 is TGTGCCGGCTCCGACAGGGGTAATGAAAAACTGTTTTTT.

The chain combines TRBV19 with TRBJ2-1, with TRBD2 identical over 10 bases. V lost 5 bases, J lost 6 bases, and 10 bases stayed unmatched. CDR1 is LNHDA, CDR2 SQIVND, per germline (reference sequence). The CDR3 has 16 amino acids. CDR3 nucleotides: TGTGCCAGTAGTCCAGCCCTAGCGGGAGTACGCAATGAGCAGTTCTTC. Its translation is CASSPALAGVRNEQFF.

J is TRBJ2-3 and V is TRBV5-1, with 7 nucleotides matching TRBD2. Germline values: CDR1 SGHRS, CDR2 YFSETQ. Losses at the gene ends were 2 bases for V and 0 bases for J; bases not matched to a gene: 6. CDR3 length equals 16 residues. The CDR3 protein is CASSFERAGSTDTQYF. The CDR3 DNA reads TGCGCCAGCAGCTTTGAGAGAGCGGGGAGCACAGATACGCAGTATTTT.

The V call is TRBV12-3 or TRBV12-4, the J call TRBJ2-7, with TRBD1 matching 8 bases. V was clipped by 5 bases and J by 12 bases; unmatched bases: 6. The CDR3 consists of 11 residues. DNA of the CDR3: TGTGCCAGCAGTGGGGGGACAGGCACGTACTTC. Protein: CASSGGTGTYF.

The genes are TRBV25-1 and TRBJ1-2; D is unresolved. V dropped 1 base and J dropped 2 bases, with 8 bases sitting between them. Germline V gene sequence: CDR1 MGHDK, CDR2 SYGVNS. There are 14 residues in the CDR3. The CDR3 sequence is CASSESPANYGYTF. In DNA, the CDR3 is TGTGCCAGCAGTGAATCTCCAGCGAACTATGGCTACACCTTC.

The chain has TRBV7-8 and TRBJ2-1; 16 nucleotides align to TRBD2. Germline assignment: CDR1 SGHVS and CDR2 FQNEAQ. This CDR3 region has 17 residues. J gave up 12 bases and V 0 bases, and 8 bases lay outside the gene matches. The CDR3 region has the DNA TGTGCCAGCAGCTTAGCCCCGGGACTAGCGGGAGGGTTGGGGCAGTTCTTC. Translation: CASSLAPGLAGGLGQFF.

CDR3 DNA sequence: TGCGCCAGCAGCCAAGATACCCAGGGCTCCTACGAGCAGTACTTC. Its protein is CASSQDTQGSYEQYF. The J gene is TRBJ2-7, the V gene TRBV4-3; possibly TRBD1 for D (5 bases). Germline V gene sequence: CDR1 LGHNA, CDR2 YSLEER. V shed 0 bases and J shed 0 bases, with 9 bases lying between them. This CDR3 is 15 amino acids long.

This clone was observed a few times. The V call is TRBV11-2, the J call TRBJ2-1, with 11 bases aligning to TRBD2. The CDR3 consists of 17 residues. From germline, CDR1 is SGHAT and CDR2 FQNNGV. V lost 5 bases, J lost 1 base, and 7 bases stayed unmatched. The CDR3 spells CASSPRTSGRSYNEQFF. The CDR3 nucleotides read TGTGCCAGCAGCCCAAGAACTAGCGGGAGATCCTACAATGAGCAGTTCTTC.